This TCR beta chain emerged from a study of low-dose radiotherapy and immunotherapy resistance in tumors. Study overall: Cohort 1 was treated with 0.5 Gy per fraction at 2-week intervals, amounting to 6.5 Gy overall.

TRAV- and TRBV-specific primers primed first-strand cDNA, covering alpha and beta chains. TCRs were amplified for 15 to 25 PCR cycles with a constant-region primer and V-primer adapter. TCRdb re-analysed the reads in MiXCR, keeping a single row per CDR3 protein. The sample includes about 82,000 distinct CDR3 sequences, approximately 17% seen only once; the top ten take about 5.9%. Indicated time point: before trial treatment. In this sample, this clonotype turned up many times. The CDR3 spans 11 residues. Germline trimming cut 6 bases from V and 5 bases from J; bases unmatched to any gene: 0. Germline-derived CDR1 and CDR2 are MNHNY and SVGAGI (reference sequence).

This chain links TRBV6-6 with TRBJ1-2, with 7 bases identical to TRBD1. The sequence was collected from a male donor with prostate cancer. The specimen comprised PBMCs, sampled before treatment. CDR3 loop: CASSRGYGYTF. The CDR3 region has the DNA TGTGCCAGCAGCAGGGGGTATGGCTACACCTTC.